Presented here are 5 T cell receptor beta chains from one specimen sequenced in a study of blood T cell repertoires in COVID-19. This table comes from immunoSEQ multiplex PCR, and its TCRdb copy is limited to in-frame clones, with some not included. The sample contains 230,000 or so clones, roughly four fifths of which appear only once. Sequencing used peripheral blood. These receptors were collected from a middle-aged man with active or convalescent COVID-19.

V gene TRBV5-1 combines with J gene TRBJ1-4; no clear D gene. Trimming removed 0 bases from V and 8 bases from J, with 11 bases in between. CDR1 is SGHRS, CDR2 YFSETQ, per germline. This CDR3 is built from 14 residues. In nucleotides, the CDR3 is TGCGCCAGCAGCTTGGGGAGGGTTGGCGAAAAACTGTTTTTT. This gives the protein CASSLGRVGEKLFF.

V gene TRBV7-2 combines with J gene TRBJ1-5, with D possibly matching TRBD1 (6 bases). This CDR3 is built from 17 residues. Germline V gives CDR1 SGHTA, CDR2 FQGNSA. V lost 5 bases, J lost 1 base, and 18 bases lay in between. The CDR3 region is CASSLYRDTSSNQPQHF. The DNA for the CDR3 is TGTGCCAGCAGCCTATACCGGGACACTTCGAGCAATCAGCCCCAGCATTTT. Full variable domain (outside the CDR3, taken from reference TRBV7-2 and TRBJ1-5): GAGVSQSPSNKVTEKGKDVELRCDPISGHTALYWYRQSLGQGLEFLIYFQGNSAPDKSGLPSDRFSAERTGGSVSTLTIQRTQQEDSAVYLCASSLYRDTSSNQPQHFGDGTRLSIL.

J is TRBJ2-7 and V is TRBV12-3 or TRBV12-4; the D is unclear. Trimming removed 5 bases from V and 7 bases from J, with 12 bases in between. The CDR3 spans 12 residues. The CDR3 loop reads CASSPPAEEQYF. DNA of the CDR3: TGTGCCAGCAGTCCTCCGGCGGAAGAGCAGTACTTC.

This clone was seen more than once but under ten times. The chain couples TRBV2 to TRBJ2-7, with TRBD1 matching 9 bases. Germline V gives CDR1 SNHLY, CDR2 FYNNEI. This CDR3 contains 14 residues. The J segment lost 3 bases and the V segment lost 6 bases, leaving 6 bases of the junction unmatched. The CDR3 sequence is CASRQHRGLYEQYF. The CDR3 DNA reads TGTGCCAGCAGGCAGCACAGGGGGCTCTACGAGCAGTACTTC.

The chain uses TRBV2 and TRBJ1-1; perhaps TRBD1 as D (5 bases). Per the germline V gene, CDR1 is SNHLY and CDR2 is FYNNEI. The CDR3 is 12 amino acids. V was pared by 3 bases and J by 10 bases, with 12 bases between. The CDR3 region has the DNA TGTGCCAGCAGTGAGGGGGGGAGGTCAGCTTTCTTT. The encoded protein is CASSEGGRSAFF.